Given below is one T cell receptor beta chain in context. This clonotype was recorded many times. Its antigen is currently not known. Base-call qualities are not available, and no considerably larger clone is one nucleotide away. The library came from PCR. This sample was sequenced with an Illumina HiSeq 2500. TCR libraries were prepared with molecular barcoding, using unique molecular identifiers to normalize TCRbeta repertoire quantification. TCRdb reran the public reads through fastp at Q25 and MiXCR, keeping productive beta chains. Each entry is one CDR3 protein sequence, shown with its most common DNA and genes. Within this sample are roughly 400,000 distinct CDR3 sequences, with about a fifth of them counted one time only. The biggest ten clones account for 3% to 4% of the sample. The data derive from a study of T-cell reconstitution after alpha-beta-depleted transplantation in children (dated by TCRdb to between 2015 and 2016). About the investigation overall: Using TCR repertoire profiling, the study quantitatively followed how T-cell immune reconstitution unfolded in children after TCRalphabeta/CD19-depleted allogeneic hematopoietic cell transplantation.

The sequence came from a human donor who donated a stem cell graft to a child with acute myeloid leukemia. This specimen consisted of PBMCs from the stem cell graft donor, obtained from the stem cell graft.

The DNA sequence is TGTGCCAGCAGTAGGCCAGCGGGAACCTCCTACGAGCAGTACTTC. Its product reads: CASSRPAGTSYEQYF. The V and J segments used are TRBV25-1 and TRBJ2-7, with 7 central nucleotides matching TRBD2. CDR1 and CDR2 were assigned from the germline V gene as MGHDK and SYGVNS. From V the trimming removes 5 bases and from J it removes 0 bases, while the gene matches leave 7 bases of the junction unaccounted for. The CDR3 sequence holds 15 residues, the cysteine and phenylalanine included. Only CDR3 DNA is held: 45 bases, read in frame from base 1.